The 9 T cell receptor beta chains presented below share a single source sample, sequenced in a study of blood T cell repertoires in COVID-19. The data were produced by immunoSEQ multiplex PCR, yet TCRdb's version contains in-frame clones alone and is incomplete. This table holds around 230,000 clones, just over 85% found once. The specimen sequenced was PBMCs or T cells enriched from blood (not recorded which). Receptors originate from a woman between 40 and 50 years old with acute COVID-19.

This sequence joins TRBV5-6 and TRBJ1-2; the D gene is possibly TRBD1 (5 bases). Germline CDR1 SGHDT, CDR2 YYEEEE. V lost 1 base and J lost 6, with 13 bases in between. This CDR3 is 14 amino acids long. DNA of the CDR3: TGTGCCAGCAGCTTGATCAGGGAAGGGGATGGCTACACCTTC. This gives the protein CASSLIREGDGYTF.

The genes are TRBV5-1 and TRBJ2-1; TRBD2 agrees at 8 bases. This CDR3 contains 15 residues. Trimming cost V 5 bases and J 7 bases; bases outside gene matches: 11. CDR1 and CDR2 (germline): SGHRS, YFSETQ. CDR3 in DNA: TGCGCCAGCAGTTACCCCCGGGGGGGCCTGAATGAGCAGTTCTTC. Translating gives CASSYPRGGLNEQFF.

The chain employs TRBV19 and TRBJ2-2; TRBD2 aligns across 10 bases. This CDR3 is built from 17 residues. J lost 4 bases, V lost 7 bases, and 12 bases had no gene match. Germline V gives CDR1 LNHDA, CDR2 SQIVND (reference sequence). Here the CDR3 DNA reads TGTGCCAGTATGTTCCCCCTCGGACTAGCGGTCACCGGGGAGCTGTTTTTT. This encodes CASMFPLGLAVTGELFF.

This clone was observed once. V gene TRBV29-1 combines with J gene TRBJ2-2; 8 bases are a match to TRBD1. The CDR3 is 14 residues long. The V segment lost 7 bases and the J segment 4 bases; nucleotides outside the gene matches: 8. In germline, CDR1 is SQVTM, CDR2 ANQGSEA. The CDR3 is CSAGTGGTTGELFF. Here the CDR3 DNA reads TGCAGCGCTGGGACAGGTGGAACCACCGGGGAGCTGTTTTTT.

This CDR3 reads CASSQGQLYGYTF. CDR3 DNA: TGTGCCAGCAGCCAGGGACAGCTCTATGGCTACACCTTC. The chain couples TRBV7-3 to TRBJ1-2; 7 bases map to TRBD1. The CDR3 has 13 residues. Per the germline V gene, CDR1 is SGHTA and CDR2 is FQGTGA. V was clipped by 5 bases and J by 4 bases; unmatched bases: 4.

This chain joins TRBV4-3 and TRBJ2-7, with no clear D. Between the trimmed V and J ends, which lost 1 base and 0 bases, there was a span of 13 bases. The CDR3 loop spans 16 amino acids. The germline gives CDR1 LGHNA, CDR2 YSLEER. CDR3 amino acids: CASSQARLTSSYEQYF. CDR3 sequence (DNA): TGCGCCAGCAGCCAAGCCCGGTTGACAAGCTCCTACGAGCAGTACTTC.

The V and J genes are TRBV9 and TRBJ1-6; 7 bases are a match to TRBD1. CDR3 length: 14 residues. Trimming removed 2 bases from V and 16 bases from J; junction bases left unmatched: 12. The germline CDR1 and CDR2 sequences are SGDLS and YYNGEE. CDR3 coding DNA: TGTGCCAGCAGCGTCGGGTTGGACAGGAATGTACTCCACTTT. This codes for CASSVGLDRNVLHF.

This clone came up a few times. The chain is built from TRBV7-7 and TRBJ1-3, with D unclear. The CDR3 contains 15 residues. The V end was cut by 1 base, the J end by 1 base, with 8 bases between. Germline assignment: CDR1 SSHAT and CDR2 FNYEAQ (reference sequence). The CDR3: CASSLDPGSGNTIYF. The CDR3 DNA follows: TGTGCCAGCAGCTTAGACCCGGGGTCTGGAAACACCATATATTTT.

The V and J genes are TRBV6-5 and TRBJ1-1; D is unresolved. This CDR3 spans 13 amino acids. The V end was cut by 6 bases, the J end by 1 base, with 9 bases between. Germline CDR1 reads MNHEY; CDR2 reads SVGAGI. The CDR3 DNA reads TGTGCCAGCAGGAGAAACAGGAACACTGAAGCTTTCTTT. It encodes CASRRNRNTEAFF.